This TCR beta chain is from a study of T cell repertoires in cytomegalovirus infection. About the study: Alongside well-studied HLA-B-restricted CMV epitopes, recently identified HLA-C-restricted CMV epitopes were also used. It was the public TCR beta signatures that indicated both CMV infection and matching HLA type. Whole-study results and caveats: The ex vivo response was dominated by HLA-C-restricted CMV-specific TCR beta clonotypes. Cumulative frequency (of public TCR beta family members) identified carriers of CMV plus the relevant HLA.

TCRdb passed the reads through MiXCR, listing each CDR3 protein once. This sample carries approximately 300,000 distinct CDR3 sequences, around 25% of them seen once, and the ten largest clones take roughly 13%. A few counts support this clonotype. What it binds is not known. The junction had 5 bases not matched to a gene; V was cut back by 0 bases and J by 3 bases. The germline V gene encodes CDR1 DFQATT and CDR2 SNEGSKA (reference sequence). CDR3 size: 14 residues. This specimen was cultured PBMCs, taken from culture after CMV antigen stimulation. The chain joins TRBV20-1 to TRBJ2-7, with 7 bases fitting TRBD2. The clonotype was recovered from a human donor in good health (CMV status not recorded). Some clones in this sample may be carry-over from other donors' samples. The CDR3 region has the DNA TGCAGTGCTAGAGATGTGGGGGGGATCTACGAGCAGTACTTC. This gives the protein CSARDVGGIYEQYF.